This T cell receptor (beta chain) comes out of a study of Graves' ophthalmopathy and Graves' hyperthyroidism. The CDR3 has 15 amino acids. CDR1 ENHRY and CDR2 SYGVKD come from the germline V gene. Amplification from RNA transcripts yielded the TCR beta CDR3 regions. An opening RT-PCR round employed HTBI primers and preceded a second-round multiplex PCR. Using its own MiXCR run on the multiplex PCR reads, TCRdb lists one record per CDR3 protein. The sample carries 650,000 to 900,000 distinct CDR3 sequences, 40% recorded once. Having ophthalmopathy, the donors showed moderate-to-severe activity, CAS ≥3 and NOSPECS ≥4, with disease lasting under 3 months. As for this clonotype: A much larger clone lies one base from this, so it may be a read error.

The sample was peripheral blood. The chain recombines TRBV10-3 with TRBJ1-3; possibly TRBD1 for D (5 bases). This sequence originates from an adult man with Graves' ophthalmopathy. This CDR3 reads CAISEDSLSGSTIYF. As DNA, the CDR3 is TGTGCCATCAGTGAGGACAGTCTGTCTGGAAGCACCATATATTTT.